What follows are 9 T cell receptor beta chains derived from one specimen sequenced in a study of cytomegalovirus exposure and HLA in healthy donors. It was with 60 Vbeta and 13 Jbeta primers that the PCR ran. The assay was immunoSEQ multiplex PCR, and TCRdb's table has in-frame clones only and misses some. The table shows some 110,000 clones, with about 68% occurring only once. Sequencing input: PBMCs. These TCRs come from a woman aged 45-59 years in good health and CMV-seropositive.

The genes are TRBV15 and TRBJ1-5; a possible D gene is TRBD1 (5 bases). CDR1 and CDR2 from the germline V gene are LNHNV and YYDKDF (reference sequence). The length of the CDR3 is 12 residues. V dropped 11 bases and J dropped 6 bases, with 14 bases sitting between them. CDR3 amino acids: CAASRQGQPQHF. The CDR3 DNA is TGTGCCGCTTCCCGGCAGGGTCAGCCCCAGCATTTT.

This sequence joins TRBV20-1 and TRBJ1-2, with 9 bases lining up with TRBD1. Germline CDR1 DFQATT, CDR2 SNEGSKA (reference sequence). The CDR3 length is 11 residues. V was clipped by 7 bases and J by 7 bases; unmatched bases: 4. For the CDR3, the DNA is TGCAGTGGGGGACAGGGAGTTGGCTACACCTTC. Amino acids: CSGGQGVGYTF.

A single count supports this clone. The J gene is TRBJ1-5, the V gene TRBV27; 11 bases align to TRBD1. The CDR3 has 16 residues. Germline lookup yields CDR1 MNHEY and CDR2 SMNVEV (reference sequence). J gave up 1 base and V 6 bases, and 5 bases lay outside the gene matches. The CDR3 region is CASSRGTGGSNQPQHF. The CDR3 nucleotides are TGTGCCAGCAGCCGTGGGACAGGGGGGAGCAATCAGCCCCAGCATTTT.

The genes are TRBV15 and TRBJ1-1; D is undetermined. The CDR3 is 15 amino acids. The germline V and J ends were trimmed by 0 bases and 1 base, with 9 bases remaining between them. In germline, CDR1 is LNHNV, CDR2 YYDKDF (reference sequence). The chain's CDR3 is CATSRDKGENTEAFF. The CDR3 DNA follows: TGTGCCACCAGCAGAGATAAGGGAGAGAACACTGAAGCTTTCTTT.

The rearrangement uses TRBV18 and TRBJ1-2; 7 positions match TRBD1. CDR1 KGHSH and CDR2 LQKENI come from the germline V gene. J was trimmed by 2 bases and V by 6 bases; bases with no gene match: 6. The CDR3 loop spans 14 amino acids. CDR3 in amino acids: CASSSAGQNYGYTF. The CDR3 DNA follows: TGTGCCAGCTCCTCCGCGGGACAGAACTATGGCTACACCTTC. Variable domain in full (rest from reference TRBV18 and TRBJ1-2): NAGVMQNPRHLVRRRGQEARLRCSPMKGHSHVYWYRQLPEEGLKFMVYLQKENIIDESGMPKERFSAEFPKEGPSILRIQQVVRGDSAAYFCASSSAGQNYGYTFGSGTRLTVV.

The rearrangement joins TRBV5-1 to TRBJ2-7; D may be TRBD2 (5 bases). This CDR3 has 16 residues. CDR1 and CDR2 (germline): SGHRS, YFSETQ. The V gene lost 0 bases and the J gene lost 0 bases, with 13 bases spanning the gap. The CDR3 nucleotides read TGCGCCAGCAGCTTGGATTCTAGCTTCAACTCCTACGAGCAGTACTTC. Encoded protein: CASSLDSSFNSYEQYF.

The chain joins TRBV5-4 to TRBJ2-6; D possibly corresponds to TRBD2 (7 bases). Germline loops: CDR1 SGHNT, CDR2 YYREEE (reference sequence). The V and J ends lost 6 bases and 4 bases respectively, with 17 bases between them. There are 16 residues in the CDR3. CDR3 sequence: CASNLRGALGANVLTF. Here the CDR3 DNA reads TGTGCCAGCAACCTTCGGGGGGCGCTGGGGGCCAACGTCCTGACTTTC. Supplemented by reference TRBV5-4 and TRBJ2-6, the full variable domain reads ETGVTQSPTHLIKTRGQQVTLRCSSQSGHNTVSWYQQALGQGPQFIFQYYREEENGRGNFPPRFSGLQFPNYSSELNVNALELDDSALYLCASNLRGALGANVLTFGAGSRLTVL.

The rearrangement links TRBV28 to TRBJ2-5; D not certain. CDR3 size: 12 residues. Germline-derived CDR1 and CDR2 are MDHEN and SYDVKM. Trimming cost V 5 bases and J 0 bases, with 4 bases left between them. The CDR3 protein is CASSKHQETQYF. As DNA, the CDR3 is TGTGCCAGCAGTAAGCACCAAGAGACCCAGTACTTC.

This chain uses TRBV27 with TRBJ2-7; D is unresolved. V was shortened by 3 bases and J by 2 bases, with 11 bases between the two germline ends. Germline loops: CDR1 MNHEY, CDR2 SMNVEV (reference sequence). CDR3 length: 14 residues. CDR3 protein: CASSFSRNTYEQYF. Written as DNA, the CDR3 is TGTGCCAGCAGTTTTTCCAGGAACACCTACGAGCAGTACTTC.